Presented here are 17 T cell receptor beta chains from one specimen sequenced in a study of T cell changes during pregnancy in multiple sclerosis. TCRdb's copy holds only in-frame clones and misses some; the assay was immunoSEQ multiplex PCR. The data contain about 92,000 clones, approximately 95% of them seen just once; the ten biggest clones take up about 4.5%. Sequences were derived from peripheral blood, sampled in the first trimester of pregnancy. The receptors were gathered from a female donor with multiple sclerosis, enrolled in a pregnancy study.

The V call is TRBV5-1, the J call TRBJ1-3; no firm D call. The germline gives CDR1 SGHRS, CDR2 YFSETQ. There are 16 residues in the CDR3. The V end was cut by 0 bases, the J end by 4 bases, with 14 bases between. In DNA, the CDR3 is TGCGCCAGCAGCTTGGCCGGGGAAGGTTTCGGAAACACCATATATTTT. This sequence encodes CASSLAGEGFGNTIYF.

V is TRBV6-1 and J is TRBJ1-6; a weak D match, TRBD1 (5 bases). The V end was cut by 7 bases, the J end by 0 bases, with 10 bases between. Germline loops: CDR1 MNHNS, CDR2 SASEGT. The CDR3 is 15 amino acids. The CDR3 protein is CASKGQGSYNSPLHF. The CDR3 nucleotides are TGTGCCAGCAAGGGTCAGGGCTCCTATAATTCACCCCTCCACTTT.

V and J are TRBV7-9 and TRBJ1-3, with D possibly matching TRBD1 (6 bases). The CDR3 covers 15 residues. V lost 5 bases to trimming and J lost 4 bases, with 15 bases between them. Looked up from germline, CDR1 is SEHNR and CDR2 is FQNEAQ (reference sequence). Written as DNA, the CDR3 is TGTGCCAGCAGCCCCGGTGAGGGGGTCGGAAACACCATATATTTT. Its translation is CASSPGEGVGNTIYF.

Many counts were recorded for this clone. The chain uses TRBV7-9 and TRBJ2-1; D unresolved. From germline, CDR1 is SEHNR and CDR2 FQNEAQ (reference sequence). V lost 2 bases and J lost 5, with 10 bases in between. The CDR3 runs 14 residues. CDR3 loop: CASSLTHSNNEQFF. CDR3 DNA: TGTGCCAGCAGCTTAACCCACAGCAACAATGAGCAGTTCTTC.

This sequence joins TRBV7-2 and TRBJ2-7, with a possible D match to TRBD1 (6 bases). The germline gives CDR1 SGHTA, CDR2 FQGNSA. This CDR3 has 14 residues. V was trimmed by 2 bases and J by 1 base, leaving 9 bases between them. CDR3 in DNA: TGTGCCAGCAGCTTATACCAGGGGTCCTACGAGCAGTACTTC. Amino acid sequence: CASSLYQGSYEQYF.

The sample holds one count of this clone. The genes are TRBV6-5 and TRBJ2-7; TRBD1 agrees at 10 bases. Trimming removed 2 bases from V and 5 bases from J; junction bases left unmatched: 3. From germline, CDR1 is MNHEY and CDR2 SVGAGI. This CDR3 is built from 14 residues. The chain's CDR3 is CASSYRTGGDEQYF. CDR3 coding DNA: TGTGCCAGCAGTTACCGGACAGGGGGAGACGAGCAGTACTTC.

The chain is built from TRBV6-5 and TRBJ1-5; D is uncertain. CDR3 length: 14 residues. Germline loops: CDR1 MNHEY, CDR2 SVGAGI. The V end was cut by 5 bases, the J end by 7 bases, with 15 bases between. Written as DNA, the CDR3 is TGTGCCAGCAGTCTAATCGAGGCTGGACAGCCCCAGCATTTT. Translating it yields CASSLIEAGQPQHF.

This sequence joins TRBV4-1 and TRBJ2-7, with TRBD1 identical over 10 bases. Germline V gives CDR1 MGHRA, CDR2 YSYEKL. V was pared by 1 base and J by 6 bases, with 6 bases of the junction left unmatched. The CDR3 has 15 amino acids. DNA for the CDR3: TGCGCCAGCAGCCAAGTAGGGACAGGGGACGCCGAGCAGTACTTC. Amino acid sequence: CASSQVGTGDAEQYF.

CDR3 sequence reads: CASSPPFADRGDEQYF. Written as DNA, the CDR3 is TGTGCCAGCTCACCACCGTTTGCGGACAGGGGCGACGAGCAGTACTTC. J is TRBJ2-7 and V is TRBV18; 9 bases map to TRBD1. CDR3 size: 16 residues. The V and J ends lost 0 bases and 5 bases, in that order; junction bases with no gene match: 8. CDR1 is KGHSH, CDR2 LQKENI, per germline.

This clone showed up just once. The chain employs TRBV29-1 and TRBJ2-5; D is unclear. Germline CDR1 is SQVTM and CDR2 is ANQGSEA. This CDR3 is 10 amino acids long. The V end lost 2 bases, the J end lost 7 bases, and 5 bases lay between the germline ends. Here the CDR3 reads CSVESGTQYF. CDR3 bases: TGCAGCGTTGAATCGGGGACCCAGTACTTC.

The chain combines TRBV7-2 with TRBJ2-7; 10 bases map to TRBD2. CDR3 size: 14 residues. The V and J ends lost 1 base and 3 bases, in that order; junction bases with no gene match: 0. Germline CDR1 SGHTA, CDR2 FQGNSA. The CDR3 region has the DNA TGTGCCAGCAGCTTAGTAGCGGGGGGCTACGAGCAGTACTTC. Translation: CASSLVAGGYEQYF.

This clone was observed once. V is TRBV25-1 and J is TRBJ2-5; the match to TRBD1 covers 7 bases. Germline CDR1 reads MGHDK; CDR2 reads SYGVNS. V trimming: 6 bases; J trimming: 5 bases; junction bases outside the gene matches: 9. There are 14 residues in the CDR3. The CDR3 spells CASRAPSQGETQYF. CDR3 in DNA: TGTGCCAGCAGGGCCCCCTCACAGGGGGAGACCCAGTACTTC.

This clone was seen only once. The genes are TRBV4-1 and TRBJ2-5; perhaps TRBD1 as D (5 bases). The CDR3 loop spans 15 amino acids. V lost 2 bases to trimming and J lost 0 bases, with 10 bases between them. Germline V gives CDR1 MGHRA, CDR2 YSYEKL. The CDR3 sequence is CASSQPDRDQETQYF. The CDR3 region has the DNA TGCGCCAGCAGCCAACCCGACAGAGACCAAGAGACCCAGTACTTC.

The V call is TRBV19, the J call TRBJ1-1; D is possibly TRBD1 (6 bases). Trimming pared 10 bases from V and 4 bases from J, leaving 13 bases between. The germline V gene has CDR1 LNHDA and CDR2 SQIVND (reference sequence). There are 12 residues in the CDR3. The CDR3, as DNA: TGTGCCACCATGGGACAATTCACTGAAGCTTTCTTT. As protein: CATMGQFTEAFF.

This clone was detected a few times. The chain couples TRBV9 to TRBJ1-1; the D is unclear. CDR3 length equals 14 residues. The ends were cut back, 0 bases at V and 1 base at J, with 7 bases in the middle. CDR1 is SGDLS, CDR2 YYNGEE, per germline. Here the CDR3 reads CASSVVSGNTEAFF. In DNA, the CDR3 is TGTGCCAGCAGCGTAGTCAGCGGGAACACTGAAGCTTTCTTT.

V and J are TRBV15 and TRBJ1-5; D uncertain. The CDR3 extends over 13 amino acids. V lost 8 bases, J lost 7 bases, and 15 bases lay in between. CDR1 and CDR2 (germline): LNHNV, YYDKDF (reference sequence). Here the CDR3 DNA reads TGTGCCACCGCCCAGACATTACAACAGCCCCAGCATTTT. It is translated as CATAQTLQQPQHF.

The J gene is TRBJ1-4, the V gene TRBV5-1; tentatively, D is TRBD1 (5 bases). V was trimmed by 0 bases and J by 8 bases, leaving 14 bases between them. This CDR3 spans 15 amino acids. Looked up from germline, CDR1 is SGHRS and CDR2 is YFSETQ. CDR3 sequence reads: CASSLEDVGAEKLFF. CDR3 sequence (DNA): TGCGCCAGCAGCTTGGAAGACGTTGGGGCGGAAAAACTGTTTTTT.